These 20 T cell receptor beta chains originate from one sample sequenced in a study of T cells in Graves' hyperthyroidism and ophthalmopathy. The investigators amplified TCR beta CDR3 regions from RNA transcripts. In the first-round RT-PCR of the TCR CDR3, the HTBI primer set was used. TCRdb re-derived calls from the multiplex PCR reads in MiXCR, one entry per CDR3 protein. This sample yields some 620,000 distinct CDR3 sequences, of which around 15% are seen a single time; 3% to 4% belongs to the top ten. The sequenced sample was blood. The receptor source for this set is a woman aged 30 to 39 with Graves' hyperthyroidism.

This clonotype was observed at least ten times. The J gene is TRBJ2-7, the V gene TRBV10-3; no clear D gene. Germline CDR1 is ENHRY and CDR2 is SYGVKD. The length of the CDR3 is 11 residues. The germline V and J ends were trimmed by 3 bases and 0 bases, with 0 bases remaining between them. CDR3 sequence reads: CAISDSYEQYF. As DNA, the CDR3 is TGTGCCATCAGTGACTCCTACGAGCAGTACTTC.

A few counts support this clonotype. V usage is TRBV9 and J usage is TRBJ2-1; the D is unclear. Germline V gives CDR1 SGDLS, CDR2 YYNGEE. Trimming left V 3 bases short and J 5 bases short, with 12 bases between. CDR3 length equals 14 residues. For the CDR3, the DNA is TGTGCCAGCAGCGCGACTCATCTCGACAATGAGCAGTTCTTC. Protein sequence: CASSATHLDNEQFF.

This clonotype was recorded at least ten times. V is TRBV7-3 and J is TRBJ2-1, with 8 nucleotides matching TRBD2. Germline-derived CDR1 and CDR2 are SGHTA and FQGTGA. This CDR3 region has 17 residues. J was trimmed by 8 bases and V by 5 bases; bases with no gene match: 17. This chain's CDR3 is CASSPYSGTGVGDEQFF. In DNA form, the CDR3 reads TGTGCCAGCAGCCCCTATAGCGGGACGGGTGTCGGGGATGAGCAGTTCTTC.

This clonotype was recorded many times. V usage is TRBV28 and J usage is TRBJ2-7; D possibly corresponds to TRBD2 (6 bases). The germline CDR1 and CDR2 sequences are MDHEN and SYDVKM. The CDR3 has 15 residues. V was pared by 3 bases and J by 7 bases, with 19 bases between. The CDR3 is CASSLGLLKVGEQYF. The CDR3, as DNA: TGTGCCAGCAGTTTGGGACTCCTCAAAGTGGGGGAGCAGTACTTC. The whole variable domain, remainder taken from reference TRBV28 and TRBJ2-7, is DVKVTQSSRYLVKRTGEKVFLECVQDMDHENMFWYRQDPGLGLRLIYFSYDVKMKEKGDIPEGYSVSREKKERFSLILESASTNQTSMYLCASSLGLLKVGEQYFGPGTRLTVT.

CDR3 sequence (DNA): TGCAGCGTAGTCAGCCCGACGGAGCAGTACTTC. This gives the protein CSVVSPTEQYF. The gene calls are TRBV29-1 and TRBJ2-7; the D is unclear. The CDR3 spans 11 residues. V was clipped by 6 bases and J by 7 bases, with 13 bases between them. Germline V lookup: CDR1 SQVTM, CDR2 ANQGSEA.

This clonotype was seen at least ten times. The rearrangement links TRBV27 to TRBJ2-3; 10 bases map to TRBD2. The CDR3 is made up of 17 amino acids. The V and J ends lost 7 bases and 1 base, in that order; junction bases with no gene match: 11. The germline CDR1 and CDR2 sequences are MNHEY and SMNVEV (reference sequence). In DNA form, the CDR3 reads TGTGCCAGCACCCCCAGCGGGAGGGCTACACGCACAGATACGCAGTATTTT. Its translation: CASTPSGRATRTDTQYF.

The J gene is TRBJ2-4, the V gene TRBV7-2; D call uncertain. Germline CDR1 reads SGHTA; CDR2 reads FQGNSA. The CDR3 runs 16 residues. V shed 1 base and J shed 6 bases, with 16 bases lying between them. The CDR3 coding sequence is TGTGCCAGCAGCTTAGTCCCGCAGGCTACCTCAAACATTCAGTACTTC. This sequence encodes CASSLVPQATSNIQYF. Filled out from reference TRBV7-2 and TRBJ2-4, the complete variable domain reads GAGVSQSPSNKVTEKGKDVELRCDPISGHTALYWYRQSLGQGLEFLIYFQGNSAPDKSGLPSDRFSAERTGGSVSTLTIQRTQQEDSAVYLCASSLVPQATSNIQYFGAGTRLSVL.

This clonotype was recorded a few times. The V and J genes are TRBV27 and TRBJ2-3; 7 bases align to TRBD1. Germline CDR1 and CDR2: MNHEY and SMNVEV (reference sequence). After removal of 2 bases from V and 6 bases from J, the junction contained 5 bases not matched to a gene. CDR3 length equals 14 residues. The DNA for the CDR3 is TGTGCCAGCAGTTTAGCTACAGGGGAGGATACGCAGTATTTT. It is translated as CASSLATGEDTQYF.

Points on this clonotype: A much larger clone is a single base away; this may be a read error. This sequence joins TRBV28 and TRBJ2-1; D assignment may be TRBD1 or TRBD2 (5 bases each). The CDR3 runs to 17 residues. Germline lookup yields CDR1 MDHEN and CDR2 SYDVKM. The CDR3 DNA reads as TGTGCCAGCAGTCTCGCAGACCGGGACGGATCCTACGATGAGCAGTTCTTC. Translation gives CASSLADRDGSYDEQFF.

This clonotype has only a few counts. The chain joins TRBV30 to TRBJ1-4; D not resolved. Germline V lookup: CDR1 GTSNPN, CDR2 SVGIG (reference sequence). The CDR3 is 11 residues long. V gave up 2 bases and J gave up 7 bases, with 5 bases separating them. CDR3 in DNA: TGTGCCTGGAGTAGCCCTGAAAAACTGTTTTTT. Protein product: CAWSSPEKLFF.

CDR3 in DNA: TGCAGTGCTCACGGACAGGGGGCTGTATGGGGACTCAGAGATACGCAGTATTTT. It codes for CSAHGQGAVWGLRDTQYF. V is TRBV20-1 and J is TRBJ2-3; 11 positions match TRBD1. Germline V lookup: CDR1 DFQATT, CDR2 SNEGSKA (reference sequence). V shed 5 bases and J 5 bases; nucleotides not matched to a gene: 18. CDR3 length: 18 residues.

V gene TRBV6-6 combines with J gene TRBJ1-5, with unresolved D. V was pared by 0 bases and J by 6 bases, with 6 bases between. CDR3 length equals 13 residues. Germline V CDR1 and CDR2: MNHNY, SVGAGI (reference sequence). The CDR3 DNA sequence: TGTGCCAGCAGTTACTCGAATGGTCAGCCCCAGCATTTT. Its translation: CASSYSNGQPQHF.

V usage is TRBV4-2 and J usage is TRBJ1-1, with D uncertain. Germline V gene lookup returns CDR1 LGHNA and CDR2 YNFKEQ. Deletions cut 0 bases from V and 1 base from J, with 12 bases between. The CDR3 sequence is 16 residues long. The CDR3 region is CASSQDQPEANTEAFF. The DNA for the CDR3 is TGTGCCAGCAGCCAAGATCAACCGGAGGCGAACACTGAAGCTTTCTTT.

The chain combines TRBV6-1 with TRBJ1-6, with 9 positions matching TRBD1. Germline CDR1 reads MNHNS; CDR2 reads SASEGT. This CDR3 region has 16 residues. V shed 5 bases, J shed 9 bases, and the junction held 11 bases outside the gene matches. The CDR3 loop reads CASSYAGTGYSSPLHF. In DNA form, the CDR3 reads TGTGCCAGCAGTTATGCGGGGACAGGGTATTCTTCACCCCTCCACTTT.

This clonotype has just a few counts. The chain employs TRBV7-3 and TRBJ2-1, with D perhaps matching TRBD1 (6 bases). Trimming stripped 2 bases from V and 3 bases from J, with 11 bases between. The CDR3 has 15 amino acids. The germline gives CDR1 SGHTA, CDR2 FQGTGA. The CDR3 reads CASSLSGTNYNEQFF. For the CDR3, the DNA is TGTGCCAGCAGCTTATCCGGGACAAACTACAATGAGCAGTTCTTC.

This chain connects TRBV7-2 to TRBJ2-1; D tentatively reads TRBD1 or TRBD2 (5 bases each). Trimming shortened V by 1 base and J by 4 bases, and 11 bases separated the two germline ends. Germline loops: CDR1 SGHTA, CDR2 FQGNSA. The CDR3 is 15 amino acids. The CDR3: CASSLGSGHYNEQFF. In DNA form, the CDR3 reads TGTGCCAGCAGCTTAGGAAGCGGACATTACAATGAGCAGTTCTTC.

Here the CDR3 DNA reads TGTGCCAGTAGTATGCTGGGGGGCGGAGAGACCCAGTACTTC. As protein: CASSMLGGGETQYF. The J gene is TRBJ2-5, the V gene TRBV19, with D perhaps TRBD1 or TRBD2 (6 bases each). V was cut by 3 bases and J by 4 bases, with 12 bases left in between. Germline CDR1 LNHDA, CDR2 SQIVND (reference sequence). CDR3 length: 14 amino acids.

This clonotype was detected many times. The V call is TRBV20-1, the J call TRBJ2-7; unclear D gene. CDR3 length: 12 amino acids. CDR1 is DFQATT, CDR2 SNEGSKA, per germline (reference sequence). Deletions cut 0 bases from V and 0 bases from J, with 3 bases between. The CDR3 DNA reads TGCAGTGCTAGAGATAGCTCCTACGAGCAGTACTTC. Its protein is CSARDSSYEQYF.

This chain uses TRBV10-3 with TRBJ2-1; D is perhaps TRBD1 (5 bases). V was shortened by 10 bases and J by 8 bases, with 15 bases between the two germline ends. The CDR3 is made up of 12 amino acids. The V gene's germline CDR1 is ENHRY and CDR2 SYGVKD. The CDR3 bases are TGTGCCACCCAGCAGGGTACGGATGAGCAGTTCTTC. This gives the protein CATQQGTDEQFF.

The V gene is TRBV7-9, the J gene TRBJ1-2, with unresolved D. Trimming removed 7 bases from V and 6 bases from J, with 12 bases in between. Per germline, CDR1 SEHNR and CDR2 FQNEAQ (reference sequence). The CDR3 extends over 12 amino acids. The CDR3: CASNKVANGYTF. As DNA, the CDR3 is TGTGCCAGCAACAAAGTGGCAAATGGCTACACCTTC.